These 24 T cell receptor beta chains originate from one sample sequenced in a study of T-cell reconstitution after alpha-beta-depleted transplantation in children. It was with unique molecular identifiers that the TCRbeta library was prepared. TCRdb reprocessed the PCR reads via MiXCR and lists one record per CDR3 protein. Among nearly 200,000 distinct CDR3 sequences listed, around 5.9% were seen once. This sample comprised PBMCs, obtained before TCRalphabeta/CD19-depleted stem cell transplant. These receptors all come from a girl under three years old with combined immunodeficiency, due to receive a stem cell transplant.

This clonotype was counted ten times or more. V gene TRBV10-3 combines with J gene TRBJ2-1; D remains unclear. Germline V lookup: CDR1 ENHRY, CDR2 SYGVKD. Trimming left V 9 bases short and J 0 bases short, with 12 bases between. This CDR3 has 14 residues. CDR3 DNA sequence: TGTGCCATGAGTCCCACAAGCTCCTACAATGAGCAGTTCTTC. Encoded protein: CAMSPTSSYNEQFF.

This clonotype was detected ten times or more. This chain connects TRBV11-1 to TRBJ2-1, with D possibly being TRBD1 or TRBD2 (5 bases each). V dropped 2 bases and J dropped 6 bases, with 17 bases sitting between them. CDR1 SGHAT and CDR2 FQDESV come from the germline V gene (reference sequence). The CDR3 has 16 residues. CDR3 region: CASSLIQDGSANEQFF. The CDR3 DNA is TGTGCCAGCAGCTTAATACAGGATGGTAGCGCCAATGAGCAGTTCTTC.

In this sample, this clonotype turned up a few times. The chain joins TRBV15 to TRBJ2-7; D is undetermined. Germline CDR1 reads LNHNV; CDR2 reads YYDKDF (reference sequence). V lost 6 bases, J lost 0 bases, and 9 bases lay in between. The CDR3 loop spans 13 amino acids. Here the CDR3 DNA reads TGTGCCACCAGAGACGGTAGCTCCTACGAGCAGTACTTC. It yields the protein CATRDGSSYEQYF.

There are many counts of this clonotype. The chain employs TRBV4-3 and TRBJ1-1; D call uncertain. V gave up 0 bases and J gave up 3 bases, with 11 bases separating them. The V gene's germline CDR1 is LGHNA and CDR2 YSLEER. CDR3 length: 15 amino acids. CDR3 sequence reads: CASSQDGLRDTEAFF. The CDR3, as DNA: TGCGCCAGCAGCCAAGACGGGCTTAGGGACACTGAAGCTTTCTTT.

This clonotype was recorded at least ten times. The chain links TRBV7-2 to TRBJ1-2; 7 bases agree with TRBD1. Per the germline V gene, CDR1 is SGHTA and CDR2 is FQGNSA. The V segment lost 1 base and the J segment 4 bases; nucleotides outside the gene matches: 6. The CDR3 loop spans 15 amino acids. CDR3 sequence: CASSLGPGGIYGYTF. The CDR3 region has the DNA TGTGCCAGCAGCTTAGGGCCAGGGGGAATCTATGGCTACACCTTC.

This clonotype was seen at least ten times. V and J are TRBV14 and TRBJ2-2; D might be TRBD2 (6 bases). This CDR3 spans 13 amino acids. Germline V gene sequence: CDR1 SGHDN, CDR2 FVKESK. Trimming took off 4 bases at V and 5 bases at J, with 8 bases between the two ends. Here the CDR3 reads CASSPEGTGELFF. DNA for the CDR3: TGTGCCAGCAGCCCGGAGGGGACCGGGGAGCTGTTTTTT.

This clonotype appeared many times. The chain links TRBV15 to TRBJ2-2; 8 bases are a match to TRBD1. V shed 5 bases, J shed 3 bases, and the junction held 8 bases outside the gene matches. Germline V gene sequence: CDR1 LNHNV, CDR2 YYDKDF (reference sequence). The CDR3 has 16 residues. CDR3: CATSGQGALDTGELFF. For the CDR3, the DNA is TGTGCCACCAGCGGGCAGGGGGCTTTGGACACCGGGGAGCTGTTTTTT.

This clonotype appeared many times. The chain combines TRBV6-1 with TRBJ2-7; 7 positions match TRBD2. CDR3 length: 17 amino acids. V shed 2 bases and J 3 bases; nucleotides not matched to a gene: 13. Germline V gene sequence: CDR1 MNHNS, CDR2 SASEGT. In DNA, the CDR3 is TGTGCCAGCAGTGAAACCCGTCGCGCAGCGGGATACTACGAGCAGTACTTC. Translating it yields CASSETRRAAGYYEQYF.

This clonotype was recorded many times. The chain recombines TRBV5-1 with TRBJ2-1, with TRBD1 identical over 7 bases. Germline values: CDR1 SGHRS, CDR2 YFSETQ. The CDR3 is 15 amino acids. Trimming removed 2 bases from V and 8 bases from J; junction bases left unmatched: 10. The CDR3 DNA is TGCGCCAGCAGCTTCTTTACAGGGGACAATGATGAGCAGTTCTTC. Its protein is CASSFFTGDNDEQFF.

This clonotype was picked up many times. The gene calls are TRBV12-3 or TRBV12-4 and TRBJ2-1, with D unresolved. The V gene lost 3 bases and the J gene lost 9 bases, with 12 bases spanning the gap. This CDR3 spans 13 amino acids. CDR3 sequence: CASSFLHPVEQFF. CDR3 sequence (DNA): TGTGCCAGCAGTTTCCTGCATCCAGTTGAGCAGTTCTTC.

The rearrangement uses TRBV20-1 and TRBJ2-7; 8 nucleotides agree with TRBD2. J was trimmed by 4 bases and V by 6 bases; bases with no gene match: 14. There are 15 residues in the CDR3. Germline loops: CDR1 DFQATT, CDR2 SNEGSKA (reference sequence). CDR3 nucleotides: TGCAGTGCACGGACTAGCCTTGAGCTCGGTTACGAGCAGTACTTC. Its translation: CSARTSLELGYEQYF.

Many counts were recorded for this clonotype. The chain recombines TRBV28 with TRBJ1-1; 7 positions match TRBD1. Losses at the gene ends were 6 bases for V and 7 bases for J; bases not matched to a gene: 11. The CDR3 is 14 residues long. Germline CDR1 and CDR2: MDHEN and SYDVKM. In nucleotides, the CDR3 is TGTGCCAGCAGCCGCCCCGGGACAGAAAGTGAAGCTTTCTTT. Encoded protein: CASSRPGTESEAFF. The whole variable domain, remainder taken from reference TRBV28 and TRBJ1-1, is DVKVTQSSRYLVKRTGEKVFLECVQDMDHENMFWYRQDPGLGLRLIYFSYDVKMKEKGDIPEGYSVSREKKERFSLILESASTNQTSMYLCASSRPGTESEAFFGQGTRLTVV.

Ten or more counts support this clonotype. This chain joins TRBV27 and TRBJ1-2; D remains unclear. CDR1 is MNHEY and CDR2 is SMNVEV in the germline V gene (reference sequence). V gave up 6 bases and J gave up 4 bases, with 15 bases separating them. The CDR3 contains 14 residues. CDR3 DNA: TGTGCCAGCAGATCCATGACTGGAATCTATGGCTACACCTTC. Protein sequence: CASRSMTGIYGYTF.

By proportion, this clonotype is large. The CDR3 here is CASSFPGLADGRQETQYF. DNA for the CDR3: TGTGCCAGCAGTTTCCCTGGACTAGCGGACGGTCGCCAAGAGACCCAGTACTTC. The chain employs TRBV28 and TRBJ2-5, with TRBD2 matching 10 bases. V trimming: 3 bases; J trimming: 1 base; junction bases outside the gene matches: 11. From germline, CDR1 is MDHEN and CDR2 SYDVKM. The CDR3 is 18 residues long.

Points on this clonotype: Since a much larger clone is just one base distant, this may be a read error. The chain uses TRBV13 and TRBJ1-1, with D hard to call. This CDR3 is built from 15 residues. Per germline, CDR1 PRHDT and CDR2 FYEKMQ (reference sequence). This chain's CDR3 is CARSLVPRGSAEAFF. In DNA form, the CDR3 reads TGTGCCAGAAGCTTAGTCCCCCGCGGTAGCGCTGAAGCTTTCTTT.

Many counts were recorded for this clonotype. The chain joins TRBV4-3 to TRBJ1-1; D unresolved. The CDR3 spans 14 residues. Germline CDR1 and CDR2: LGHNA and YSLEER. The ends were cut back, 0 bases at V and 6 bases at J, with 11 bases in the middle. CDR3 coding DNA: TGCGCCAGCAGCCAAGATCATCCGGACGCTGAAGCTTTCTTT. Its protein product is CASSQDHPDAEAFF.

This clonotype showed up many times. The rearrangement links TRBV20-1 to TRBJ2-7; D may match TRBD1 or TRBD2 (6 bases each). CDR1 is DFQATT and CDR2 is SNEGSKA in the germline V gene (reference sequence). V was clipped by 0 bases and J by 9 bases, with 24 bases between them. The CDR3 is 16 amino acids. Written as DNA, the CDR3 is TGCAGTGCTAGAGATTTGGGGGCGGGACCCCGGGCCGGGCAGTACTTC. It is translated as CSARDLGAGPRAGQYF.

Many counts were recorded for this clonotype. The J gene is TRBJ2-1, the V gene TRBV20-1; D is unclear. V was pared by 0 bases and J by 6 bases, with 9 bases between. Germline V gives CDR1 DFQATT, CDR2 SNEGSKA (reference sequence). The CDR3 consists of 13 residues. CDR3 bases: TGCAGTGCTAGAGATCCCGAGCTCAATGAGCAGTTCTTC. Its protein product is CSARDPELNEQFF.

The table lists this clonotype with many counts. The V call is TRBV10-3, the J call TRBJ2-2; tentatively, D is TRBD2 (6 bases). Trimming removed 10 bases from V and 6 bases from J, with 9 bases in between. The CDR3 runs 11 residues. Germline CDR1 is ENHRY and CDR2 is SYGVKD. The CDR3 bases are TGTGCCACCGGGGGATCCGGGGAGCTGTTTTTT. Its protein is CATGGSGELFF.

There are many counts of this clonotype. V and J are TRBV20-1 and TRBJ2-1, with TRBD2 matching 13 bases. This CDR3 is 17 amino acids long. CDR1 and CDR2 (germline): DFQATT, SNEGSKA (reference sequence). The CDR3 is CSGTGLAGVLAYNEQFF. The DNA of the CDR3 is TGCAGCGGGACTGGACTAGCGGGAGTTCTGGCCTACAATGAGCAGTTCTTC.

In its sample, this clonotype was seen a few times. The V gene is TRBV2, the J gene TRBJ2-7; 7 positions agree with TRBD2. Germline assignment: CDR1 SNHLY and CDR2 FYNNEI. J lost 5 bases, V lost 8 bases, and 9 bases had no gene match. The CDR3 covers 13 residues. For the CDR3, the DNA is TGTGCCAGCCGAGGGAGGGGTGCCAACGAGCAGTACTTC. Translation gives CASRGRGANEQYF.

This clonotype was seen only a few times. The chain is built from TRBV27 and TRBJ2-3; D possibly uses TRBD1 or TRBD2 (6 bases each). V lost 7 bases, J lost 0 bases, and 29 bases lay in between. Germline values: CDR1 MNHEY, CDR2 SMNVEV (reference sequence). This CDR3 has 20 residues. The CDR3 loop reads CASTVGGTPSAIPSTDTQYF. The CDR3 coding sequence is TGTGCCAGCACCGTGGGCGGGACACCAAGCGCGATCCCTAGCACAGATACGCAGTATTTT.

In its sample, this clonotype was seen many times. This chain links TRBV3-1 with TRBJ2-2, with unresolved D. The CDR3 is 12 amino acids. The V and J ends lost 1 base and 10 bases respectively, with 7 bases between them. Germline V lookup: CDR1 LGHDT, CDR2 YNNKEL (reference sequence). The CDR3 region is CASSQGGLELFF. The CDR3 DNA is TGTGCCAGCAGCCAAGGGGGTCTGGAGCTGTTTTTT.

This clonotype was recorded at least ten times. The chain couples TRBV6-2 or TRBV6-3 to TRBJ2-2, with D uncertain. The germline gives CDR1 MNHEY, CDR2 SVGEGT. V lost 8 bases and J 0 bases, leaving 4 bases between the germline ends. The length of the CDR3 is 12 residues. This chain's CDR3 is CASGTNTGELFF. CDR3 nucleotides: TGTGCCAGCGGGACGAACACCGGGGAGCTGTTTTTT.